The rows below give T cell receptor beta chains drawn from one sample of a study of T cell responses to AZD1222 COVID-19 vaccine. The table came from immunoSEQ multiplex PCR; TCRdb's copy has only in-frame clones and leaves some out. The sample shows about 180,000 clones, around 90% of them seen only once. Sample: peripheral blood, taken on day 0 of AZD1222 vaccination. The receptors derive from an adult in good health. Both conserved end residues are part of each CDR3. A D gene is named only where the DNA matches it firmly. Some rows have no size entry. The others give once, few or many, or a class for an expanded clone.

.,TRBV18,TRBD1,TRBJ1-3,CASSPGVTGRHTISGNTIYF,TGTGCCAGCTCACCAGGGGTGACAGGGCGCCATACAATTTCTGGAAACACCATATATTTT
.,TRBV10-3,.,TRBJ1-4,CAISESHGNEKLFF,TGTGCCATCAGTGAGTCCCACGGAAATGAAAAACTGTTTTTT
.,TRBV25-1,.,TRBJ1-5,CASSETGRGAFNQPQHF,TGTGCCAGCAGTGAAACTGGACGAGGGGCCTTCAATCAGCCCCAGCATTTT
.,TRBV27,.,TRBJ1-5,CASSPRGVVQPQHF,TGTGCCAGCAGTCCTAGGGGGGTAGTTCAGCCCCAGCATTTT
.,TRBV11-2,.,TRBJ2-7,CASSFGGNWYEQYF,TGTGCCAGCAGCTTTGGGGGTAACTGGTACGAGCAGTACTTC
.,TRBV18,TRBD1,TRBJ1-1,CASSPPGQLNTEAFF,TGTGCCAGCTCACCTCCGGGACAGCTGAACACTGAAGCTTTCTTT
.,TRBV27,TRBD1,TRBJ1-1,CASSVGTATEAFF,TGTGCCAGCAGTGTCGGGACAGCCACTGAAGCTTTCTTT
.,TRBV28,TRBD2,TRBJ2-7,CAIYSGSPKYEQYF,TGTGCCATCTATAGCGGGAGCCCAAAGTACGAGCAGTACTTC
few,TRBV10-3,.,TRBJ1-1,CAINAPGQNTEAFF,TGTGCCATCAATGCCCCGGGACAGAACACTGAAGCTTTCTTT
.,TRBV12-3/TRBV12-4,.,TRBJ1-2,CASSLEGGGYTF,TGTGCCAGCAGTTTAGAGGGTGGGGGCTACACCTTC
.,TRBV14,TRBD2,TRBJ2-1,CASRKGVATSVSYNEQFF,TGTGCCAGCAGAAAAGGGGTCGCCACTAGCGTATCCTACAATGAGCAGTTCTTC
.,TRBV6-5,TRBD1,TRBJ1-2,CAISPGGGYTF,TGTGCCATCAGCCCAGGGGGTGGCTACACCTTC
.,TRBV6-5,.,TRBJ1-6,CASSPREFNSPLHF,TGTGCCAGCAGTCCCAGGGAGTTTAATTCACCCCTCCACTTT
.,TRBV4-1,TRBD2,TRBJ2-1,CASSHPGLAEYNEQFF,TGCGCCAGCAGCCACCCCGGACTAGCGGAATACAATGAGCAGTTCTTC
.,TRBV30,.,TRBJ2-3,CAWRRQPGTTDTQYF,TGTGCCTGGAGGCGTCAACCCGGGACTACAGATACGCAGTATTTT
.,TRBV5-4,.,TRBJ1-4,CASSPAQDEKLFF,TGTGCCAGCAGCCCGGCCCAGGATGAAAAACTGTTTTTT
few,TRBV12-5,.,TRBJ2-7,CASGQGVNEQYF,TGTGCTAGTGGTCAAGGAGTCAACGAGCAGTACTTC
once,TRBV18,.,TRBJ1-1,CASSPPGGGQIMNTEAFF,TGTGCCAGCTCCCCCCCTGGGGGGGGACAAATCATGAACACTGAAGCTTTCTTT
.,TRBV25-1,.,TRBJ1-3,CASSEDLHSGNTIYF,TGTGCCAGCAGTGAAGACTTACACTCTGGAAACACCATATATTTT
.,TRBV9,.,TRBJ2-2,CARSGTPNTGELFF,TGTGCCAGGTCCGGGACCCCGAACACCGGGGAGCTGTTTTTT
.,TRBV6-1,.,TRBJ2-7,CASSDGRGEQYF,TGTGCCAGCAGTGATGGACGCGGGGAGCAGTACTTC
.,TRBV5-4,TRBD1,TRBJ1-2,CASSRTGANYGYTF,TGTGCCAGCAGTCGGACAGGGGCGAACTATGGCTACACCTTC
.,TRBV24-1,TRBD1,TRBJ1-5,CATRRNRGSNQPQHF,TGTGCCACCAGGAGAAACAGGGGAAGTAATCAGCCCCAGCATTTT
once,TRBV5-1,TRBD2,TRBJ2-1,CASSLEGTRTYNEQFF,TGCGCCAGCAGCTTGGAAGGGACTAGGACCTACAATGAGCAGTTCTTC
.,TRBV6-1,TRBD1,TRBJ1-5,CASSAGTGNFGNQPQHF,TGTGCCAGCAGTGCCGGGACAGGGAATTTTGGGAATCAGCCCCAGCATTTT
.,TRBV7-9,.,TRBJ2-3,CASSLWLASADTQYF,TGTGCCAGCAGCTTATGGCTAGCGAGCGCAGATACGCAGTATTTT
.,TRBV12-3/TRBV12-4,.,TRBJ1-4,CASSSANEKLFF,TGTGCCAGCAGTTCCGCTAATGAAAAACTGTTTTTT
once,TRBV12-3/TRBV12-4,TRBD1,TRBJ2-7,CASKAGGNYEQYF,TGTGCCAGCAAGGCAGGGGGAAACTACGAGCAGTACTTC
.,TRBV5-1,.,TRBJ2-5,CASSPGTSTETQYF,TGCGCCAGCAGCCCCGGGACATCCACAGAGACCCAGTACTTC
.,TRBV27,TRBD1,TRBJ2-7,CASTKAGTGSNEQYF,TGTGCCAGTACTAAAGCCGGGACAGGGAGTAACGAGCAGTACTTC
once,TRBV3-1/TRBV3-2,.,TRBJ1-5,CASSQDSGIQPQHF,TGTGCCAGCAGCCAAGATTCGGGGATCCAGCCCCAGCATTTT
.,TRBV27,.,TRBJ2-2,CASSNPPNTGELFF,TGTGCCAGCAGTAACCCCCCAAACACCGGGGAGCTGTTTTTT
.,TRBV27,TRBD2,TRBJ2-5,CASSLAGEKTQYF,TGTGCCAGCAGCCTAGCGGGAGAAAAGACCCAGTACTTC
.,TRBV6-6,.,TRBJ1-1,CASSYRTQNTEAFF,TGTGCCAGCAGTTATCGGACCCAGAACACTGAAGCTTTCTTT
.,TRBV19,.,TRBJ1-1,CATGPFGNTEAFF,TGTGCCACTGGGCCCTTCGGGAACACTGAAGCTTTCTTT
.,TRBV3-1/TRBV3-2,TRBD1,TRBJ2-1,CASSLRDSYNEQFF,TGTGCCAGTTCCCTCCGGGACAGCTACAATGAGCAGTTCTTC
few,TRBV18,.,TRBJ1-5,CASSPGGGQPQHF,TGTGCCAGCTCACCGGGGGGAGGGCAGCCCCAGCATTTT
.,TRBV7-6,TRBD2,TRBJ2-6,CASSIAGHTNVLTF,TGTGCCAGCAGCATAGCGGGACATACCAACGTCCTGACTTTC
.,TRBV5-6,TRBD2,TRBJ2-7,CASSWVSGNYEQYF,TGTGCCAGCAGCTGGGTTAGCGGGAACTACGAGCAGTACTTC
.,TRBV6-5,.,TRBJ1-2,CASRASGGKYGYTF,TGTGCCAGCAGAGCTTCGGGGGGAAAGTATGGCTACACCTTC
.,TRBV6-5,TRBD1,TRBJ2-1,CASSRDRGVKFF,TGTGCCAGCAGCCGCGACAGGGGCGTTAAGTTCTTC
.,TRBV5-1,TRBD1,TRBJ1-3,CASSGTGDAGNTIYF,TGCGCCAGCAGCGGCACAGGGGATGCTGGAAACACCATATATTTT
.,TRBV7-2,TRBD1,TRBJ1-5,CASSSDRLPNSPQHF,TGTGCCAGCAGCTCGGACAGGCTCCCCAATTCGCCCCAGCATTTT
.,TRBV15,.,TRBJ1-1,CATSRDITEAFF,TGTGCCACCAGCAGAGATATCACTGAAGCTTTCTTT
.,TRBV10-2,.,TRBJ1-2,CASSDRPTANYGYTF,TGCGCCAGCAGTGATCGGCCGACGGCTAACTATGGCTACACCTTC
.,TRBV18,.,TRBJ2-2,CASSPRRQRVTGGELFF,TGTGCCAGCTCACCACGGAGACAGAGAGTAACAGGCGGGGAGCTGTTTTTT
.,TRBV14,.,TRBJ2-5,CASSQEWIREETQYF,TGTGCCAGCAGCCAAGAATGGATCAGGGAAGAGACCCAGTACTTC
.,TRBV9,.,TRBJ1-6,CASSVGGGSSPLHF,TGTGCCAGCAGCGTAGGGGGGGGAAGTTCACCCCTCCACTTT
.,TRBV2,.,TRBJ1-2,CASLLGVLDGYTF,TGTGCCAGCCTCCTCGGGGTACTGGATGGCTACACCTTC
.,TRBV6-5,.,TRBJ1-1,CASSYSSARWAFF,TGTGCCAGCAGTTACTCGTCTGCTAGGTGGGCTTTCTTT
.,TRBV5-1,.,TRBJ1-3,CASSGDMRSSGNTIYF,TGCGCCAGCAGCGGTGACATGCGGTCCTCTGGAAACACCATATATTTT
.,TRBV10-3,.,TRBJ2-3,CAISALSGASTDTQYF,TGTGCCATCAGTGCTCTTAGTGGGGCTAGCACAGATACGCAGTATTTT
.,TRBV11-2,.,TRBJ2-7,CASSSSRGTYEQYF,TGTGCCAGCAGCTCCAGTCGAGGAACCTACGAGCAGTACTTC
.,TRBV5-6,.,TRBJ1-2,CASSSGTVNYGYTF,TGTGCCAGCAGCTCTGGGACCGTTAACTATGGCTACACCTTC
.,TRBV10-3,TRBD2,TRBJ2-7,CAITDSGNSYEQYF,TGTGCCATCACAGATAGCGGGAACTCCTACGAGCAGTACTTC
.,TRBV15,TRBD2,TRBJ2-7,CATSRDAGARSYEQYF,TGTGCCACCAGCAGAGATGCGGGAGCCCGTTCCTACGAGCAGTACTTC
.,TRBV21-1,.,TRBJ1-2,CASSKVEGPRAISVYGYTF,TGTGCCAGCAGCAAAGTGGAGGGCCCAAGGGCCATAAGTGTTTATGGCTACACCTTC
once,TRBV29-1,TRBD2,TRBJ2-7,CSVVGTSGRYEQYF,TGCAGCGTTGTTGGGACTAGCGGGAGGTACGAGCAGTACTTC
.,TRBV6-2/TRBV6-3,TRBD2,TRBJ2-7,CASSSPSGSQVYEQYF,TGTGCCAGCAGTTCCCCTAGCGGGAGTCAGGTCTACGAGCAGTACTTC
.,TRBV5-1,TRBD2,TRBJ2-4,CASQDRGGLAGPGNIQYF,TGCGCCAGCCAGGACAGGGGGGGACTAGCGGGTCCCGGGAACATTCAGTACTTC